These 25 T cell receptor beta chains share one sample of origin, sequenced in a study of shared clonotypes between healthy human individuals. Data came from immunoSEQ multiplex PCR; TCRdb stores just in-frame clones and leaves some out. Of around 700,000 clones in the sample, roughly 70% were seen once. Sequencing was done on a sample of memory CD4+ T cells sorted from blood. Described subset: CD45RA-negative fraction. The receptor set was obtained from a woman aged 25 to 39 in good health.

This clone was seen only a few times. The chain joins TRBV27 to TRBJ2-2, with D perhaps matching TRBD2 (5 bases). Germline-derived CDR1 and CDR2 are MNHEY and SMNVEV (reference sequence). The CDR3 length is 12 residues. Trimming took 4 bases from V and 8 from J, leaving 8 bases between them. The CDR3 bases are TGTGCCAGCAGTTCCGGACTGGGGGAGCTGTTTTTT. Translated: CASSSGLGELFF.

This clone appeared a few times. This chain joins TRBV19 and TRBJ1-4; D is ambiguous. The CDR3 is made up of 14 amino acids. CDR1 and CDR2 (germline): LNHDA, SQIVND (reference sequence). Trimming left V 3 bases short and J 6 bases short, with 11 bases between. CDR3 loop: CASSIGRRDEKLFF. Here the CDR3 DNA reads TGTGCCAGTAGTATTGGTCGCCGGGATGAAAAACTGTTTTTT.

The chain recombines TRBV7-6 with TRBJ1-6, with 8 bases identical to TRBD1. The CDR3 has 15 residues. Germline V gene sequence: CDR1 SGHVS, CDR2 FNYEAQ. The V gene end was trimmed by 5 bases and the J gene end by 5 bases; junction bases not matched to a gene: 5. The CDR3 DNA is TGTGCCAGCAGCCCAGGACAGGGAGATAATTCACCCCTCCACTTT. It codes for CASSPGQGDNSPLHF.

In this sample, this clone turned up once. The J gene is TRBJ2-5, the V gene TRBV7-2; the match to TRBD2 covers 13 bases. In germline, CDR1 is SGHTA, CDR2 FQGNSA. The junction had 2 bases not matched to a gene; V was cut back by 5 bases and J by 2 bases. The CDR3 length is 15 residues. CDR3: CASSPGLAGQETQYF. In DNA, the CDR3 is TGTGCCAGCAGCCCGGGACTAGCGGGACAAGAGACCCAGTACTTC.

The CDR3 here is CASSSSTGQPNYGYTF. DNA for the CDR3: TGTGCCAGCAGCTCGAGTACGGGACAGCCAAACTATGGCTACACCTTC. The rearrangement links TRBV5-4 to TRBJ1-2; 7 positions agree with TRBD1. Germline CDR1 and CDR2: SGHNT and YYREEE (reference sequence). This CDR3 contains 16 residues. The V and J ends lost 3 bases and 2 bases, in that order; junction bases with no gene match: 10.

This sequence joins TRBV10-2 and TRBJ1-5; D is unresolved. CDR1 is WSHSY and CDR2 is SAAADI in the germline V gene. CDR3 length: 14 amino acids. V dropped 7 bases and J dropped 0 bases, with 10 bases sitting between them. The CDR3 protein is CASTKTYSNQPQHF. DNA for the CDR3: TGCGCCAGCACTAAGACTTATAGCAATCAGCCCCAGCATTTT.

The rearrangement joins TRBV6-1 to TRBJ2-7; 9 bases line up with TRBD1. V gave up 7 bases and J gave up 0 bases; unmatched junction bases: 4. CDR3 length: 14 amino acids. Germline V gene data show CDR1 as MNHNS and CDR2 as SASEGT. The CDR3 region is CASTRQGDSYEQYF. In nucleotides, the CDR3 is TGTGCCAGCACCAGACAGGGGGACTCCTACGAGCAGTACTTC.

This clone was seen a single time. The chain joins TRBV10-3 to TRBJ2-1; D possibly corresponds to TRBD1 (6 bases). CDR3 size: 11 residues. With 8 bases removed from V and 8 bases from J, the gap between germline ends came to 10 bases. CDR1 ENHRY and CDR2 SYGVKD come from the germline V gene. Written as DNA, the CDR3 is TGTGCCATCGGGACAATCGATGAGCAGTTCTTC. Amino acids: CAIGTIDEQFF.

CDR3 in amino acids: CASSLQGTGANVLTF. CDR3 nucleotide sequence: TGTGCCAGCAGTTTACAGGGAACTGGGGCCAACGTCCTGACTTTC. The V call is TRBV2, the J call TRBJ2-6, with D perhaps TRBD1 (6 bases). CDR3 length: 15 residues. V was cut by 5 bases and J by 2 bases, with 10 bases left in between. CDR1 is SNHLY and CDR2 is FYNNEI in the germline V gene.

V gene TRBV7-2 combines with J gene TRBJ2-5; possible D gene TRBD2, 6 bases. Trimming stripped 5 bases from V and 5 bases from J, with 18 bases between. The CDR3 is 15 amino acids. The V gene's germline CDR1 is SGHTA and CDR2 FQGNSA. In DNA form, the CDR3 reads TGTGCCAGCAGCCCGTCCGGGACTTTGAGGGAGACCCAGTACTTC. Translation gives CASSPSGTLRETQYF.

The gene calls are TRBV28 and TRBJ1-5; the match to TRBD1 covers 11 bases. This CDR3 region has 14 residues. With V trimmed by 8 bases and J by 4 bases, 4 bases remained unmatched. The germline CDR1 and CDR2 sequences are MDHEN and SYDVKM. The CDR3 loop is CASGQGARNQPQHF. CDR3 bases: TGTGCCAGCGGACAGGGGGCGCGAAATCAGCCCCAGCATTTT.

The chain combines TRBV29-1 with TRBJ2-1, with 11 nucleotides matching TRBD2. The CDR3 contains 16 residues. V gave up 8 bases and J gave up 1 base; unmatched junction bases: 10. The V gene's germline CDR1 is SQVTM and CDR2 ANQGSEA. CDR3 in amino acids: CSTSGLAEMSYNEQFF. The CDR3 nucleotides are TGCAGCACCTCGGGACTAGCGGAAATGTCCTACAATGAGCAGTTCTTC.

Regarding this clone: Germline is not matched at one junction end, which may reflect a read error. The V call is TRBV20-1, the J call TRBJ2-7, with no clear D. Germline-derived CDR1 and CDR2 are DFQATT and SNEGSKA (reference sequence). There are 10 residues in the CDR3. The CDR3 protein is CSARRRVLHF. In nucleotides, the CDR3 is TGCAGTGCTAGACGGAGAGTGCTACACTTC.

This chain joins TRBV5-1 and TRBJ2-7, with TRBD2 matching 9 bases. Germline V gene data show CDR1 as SGHRS and CDR2 as YFSETQ. Trimming took 0 bases from V and 2 from J; bases not matched to a gene: 12. The CDR3 contains 18 residues. DNA for the CDR3: TGCGCCAGCAGCTTGGACCCCAGCGGGAGGACTAGGACCTACGAGCAGTACTTC. Amino acid sequence: CASSLDPSGRTRTYEQYF.

This clone was seen only a few times. The chain recombines TRBV5-1 with TRBJ2-3; 13 positions match TRBD2. The CDR3 length is 19 residues. The V and J ends lost 4 bases and 0 bases, in that order; junction bases with no gene match: 11. CDR1 SGHRS and CDR2 YFSETQ come from the germline V gene. The CDR3 nucleotides are TGCGCCAGCAGCAGGTATGCCGGGACTAGCGGGACAAGCACAGATACGCAGTATTTT. It specifies CASSRYAGTSGTSTDTQYF. Combining the CDR3 with reference TRBV5-1 and TRBJ2-3 gives the whole variable domain KAGVTQTPRYLIKTRGQQVTLSCSPISGHRSVSWYQQTPGQGLQFLFEYFSETQRNKGNFPGRFSGRQFSNSRSEMNVSTLELGDSALYLCASSRYAGTSGTSTDTQYFGPGTRLTVL.

This rearrangement joins TRBV19 to TRBJ1-2; 8 positions match TRBD1. Germline values: CDR1 LNHDA, CDR2 SQIVND (reference sequence). J was trimmed by 8 bases and V by 3 bases; bases with no gene match: 8. The CDR3 covers 14 residues. The CDR3 loop is CASSIGQGAGGYTF. The CDR3 DNA reads TGTGCCAGTAGTATTGGTCAGGGGGCTGGAGGCTACACCTTC.

This chain connects TRBV28 to TRBJ1-2; 11 nucleotides align to TRBD1. The CDR3 covers 16 residues. V lost 5 bases to trimming and J lost 3 bases; unmatched junction nucleotides: 8. Germline V gives CDR1 MDHEN, CDR2 SYDVKM. The CDR3 protein is CASSLTGTGGDYGYTF. In DNA, the CDR3 is TGTGCCAGCAGTCTAACCGGGACAGGGGGTGACTATGGCTACACCTTC.

V usage is TRBV18 and J usage is TRBJ1-2; D is unresolved. Germline V gives CDR1 KGHSH, CDR2 LQKENI. This CDR3 spans 13 amino acids. V was shortened by 4 bases and J by 2 bases, with 8 bases between the two germline ends. Here the CDR3 reads CASSQDGNYGYTF. Here the CDR3 DNA reads TGTGCCAGCTCACAGGACGGCAACTATGGCTACACCTTC.

This sequence joins TRBV29-1 and TRBJ2-4; D unclear. Germline lookup yields CDR1 SQVTM and CDR2 ANQGSEA. This CDR3 region has 13 residues. Trimming left V 0 bases short and J 6 bases short, with 9 bases between. CDR3 DNA sequence: TGCAGCGTTGAAGACTATACCAGAAACATTCAGTACTTC. Protein sequence: CSVEDYTRNIQYF.

The rearrangement uses TRBV5-1 and TRBJ2-1, with D possibly matching TRBD2 (6 bases). The ends were cut back, 0 bases at V and 0 bases at J, with 19 bases in the middle. The V gene's germline CDR1 is SGHRS and CDR2 YFSETQ. The CDR3 length is 19 residues. The CDR3 region is CASSLAGSMGLVSYNEQFF. The CDR3 nucleotides read TGCGCCAGCAGCTTGGCCGGGAGCATGGGACTCGTCTCCTACAATGAGCAGTTCTTC. The full variable domain, completed using reference TRBV5-1 and TRBJ2-1, is KAGVTQTPRYLIKTRGQQVTLSCSPISGHRSVSWYQQTPGQGLQFLFEYFSETQRNKGNFPGRFSGRQFSNSRSEMNVSTLELGDSALYLCASSLAGSMGLVSYNEQFFGPGTRLTVL.

In this sample, this clone turned up once. The rearrangement joins TRBV7-9 to TRBJ2-7, with D perhaps matching TRBD1 or TRBD2 (5 bases each). Germline assignment: CDR1 SEHNR and CDR2 FQNEAQ (reference sequence). V dropped 5 bases and J dropped 3 bases, with 20 bases sitting between them. The CDR3 runs to 16 residues. This CDR3 is CASSPYMGTQNYEQYF. In DNA, the CDR3 is TGTGCCAGCAGCCCCTATATGGGGACCCAGAACTACGAGCAGTACTTC.

The chain is built from TRBV5-5 and TRBJ2-2, with D maybe TRBD1 (5 bases). The CDR3 extends over 15 amino acids. The V gene's germline CDR1 is SGHKS and CDR2 YYEKEE (reference sequence). The V end lost 0 bases, the J end lost 0 bases, and 6 bases lay between the germline ends. CDR3 nucleotides: TGTGCCAGCAGCTTGGGGACAACGAACACCGGGGAGCTGTTTTTT. Encoded protein: CASSLGTTNTGELFF.

This chain joins TRBV28 and TRBJ2-7; the match to TRBD2 covers 7 bases. V lost 9 bases, J lost 4 bases, and 6 bases stayed unmatched. Germline loops: CDR1 MDHEN, CDR2 SYDVKM. This CDR3 has 12 amino acids. CDR3 DNA: TGTGCCAGTGGGCGGGAGATATACGAGCAGTACTTC. Translating gives CASGREIYEQYF. Full variable domain (rest looked up from reference TRBV28 and TRBJ2-7): DVKVTQSSRYLVKRTGEKVFLECVQDMDHENMFWYRQDPGLGLRLIYFSYDVKMKEKGDIPEGYSVSREKKERFSLILESASTNQTSMYLCASGREIYEQYFGPGTRLTVT.

V is TRBV5-1 and J is TRBJ2-5; 7 bases align to TRBD2. V gave up 3 bases and J gave up 5 bases; unmatched junction bases: 7. The length of the CDR3 is 14 residues. From germline, CDR1 is SGHRS and CDR2 YFSETQ. CDR3 loop: CASSSPRGYETQYF. In nucleotides, the CDR3 is TGCGCCAGCAGCTCCCCGCGGGGGTATGAGACCCAGTACTTC. Complete variable domain (other parts from reference TRBV5-1 and TRBJ2-5): KAGVTQTPRYLIKTRGQQVTLSCSPISGHRSVSWYQQTPGQGLQFLFEYFSETQRNKGNFPGRFSGRQFSNSRSEMNVSTLELGDSALYLCASSSPRGYETQYFGPGTRLLVL.

Comment on this clone: A much bigger clone sits one base away, suggesting this may be a read error. Additional DNA sequences in this sample encode the identical CDR3. This chain links TRBV7-2 with TRBJ1-5; D is perhaps TRBD1 (5 bases). Germline V lookup: CDR1 SGHTA, CDR2 FQGNSA. Trimming shortened V by 1 base and J by 1 base, and 5 bases separated the two germline ends. This CDR3 spans 14 amino acids. The CDR3 sequence: CASSLDRSNQPQHF. For the CDR3, the DNA is TGTGCCAGCAGCTTAGACAGGAGCAATCAGCCCCAGCATTTT.